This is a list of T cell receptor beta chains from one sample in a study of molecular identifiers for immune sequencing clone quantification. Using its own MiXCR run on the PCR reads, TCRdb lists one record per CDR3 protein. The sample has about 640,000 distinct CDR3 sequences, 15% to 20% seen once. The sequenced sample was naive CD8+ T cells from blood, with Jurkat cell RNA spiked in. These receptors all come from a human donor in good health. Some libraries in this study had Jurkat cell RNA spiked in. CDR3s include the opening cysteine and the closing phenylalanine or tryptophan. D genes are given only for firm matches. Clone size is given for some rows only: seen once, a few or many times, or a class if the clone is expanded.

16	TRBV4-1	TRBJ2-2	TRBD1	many	CASSQDRGQGTGELFF	TGCGCCAGCAGCCAAGATCGCGGACAGGGGACCGGGGAGCTGTTTTTT
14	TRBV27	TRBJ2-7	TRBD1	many	CASSLLGQGAEQYF	TGTGCCAGCAGTTTATTAGGACAGGGTGCCGAGCAGTACTTC
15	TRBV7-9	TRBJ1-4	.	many	CAASGQNATNEKLFF	TGTGCCGCTAGCGGGCAGAACGCAACTAATGAAAAACTGTTTTTT
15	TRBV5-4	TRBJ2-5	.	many	CASSGGTHPQETQYF	TGTGCCAGCAGCGGGGGGACTCACCCTCAAGAGACCCAGTACTTC
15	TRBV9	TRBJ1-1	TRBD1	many	CASSVGTGYIAEAFF	TGTGCCAGCAGCGTCGGGACAGGGTATATTGCTGAAGCTTTCTTT
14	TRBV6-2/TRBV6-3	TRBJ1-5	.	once	CASRPGTGSQPQHF	TGTGCCAGCAGGCCGGGCACGGGCAGTCAGCCCCAGCATTTT
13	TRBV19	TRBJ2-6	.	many	CATRGSGANVLTF	TGTGCCACCAGAGGCTCTGGGGCCAACGTCCTGACTTTC
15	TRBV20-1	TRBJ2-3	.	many	CSALNDRPSTDTQYF	TGCAGTGCTCTAAATGACAGGCCAAGCACAGATACGCAGTATTTT
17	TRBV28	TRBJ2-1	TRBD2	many	CASSLFPLAGAPVEQFF	TGTGCCAGCAGTTTATTTCCGCTAGCGGGAGCCCCAGTTGAGCAGTTCTTC
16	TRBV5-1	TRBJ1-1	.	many	CASSLGTGLLNTEAFF	TGCGCCAGCAGCCTTGGAACCGGACTGTTGAACACTGAAGCTTTCTTT
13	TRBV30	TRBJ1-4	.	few	CAWSARGEEKLFF	TGTGCCTGGAGTGCACGGGGAGAGGAAAAACTGTTTTTT
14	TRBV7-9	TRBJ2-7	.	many	CASSFMAEAYEQYF	TGTGCCAGCAGCTTTATGGCGGAAGCCTACGAGCAGTACTTC
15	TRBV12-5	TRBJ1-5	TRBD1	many	CASGLAGQGDQPQHF	TGTGCTAGTGGTTTGGCCGGACAGGGAGATCAGCCCCAGCATTTT
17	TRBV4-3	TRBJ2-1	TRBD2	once	CASSQDVTSGTYNEQLF	TGCGCCAGCAGCCAAGATGTAACTAGCGGGACCTACAATGAGCAGCTCTTC
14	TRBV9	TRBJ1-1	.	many	CASSEMRGAVEAFF	TGTGCCAGCAGCGAGATGCGTGGAGCCGTTGAAGCTTTCTTT
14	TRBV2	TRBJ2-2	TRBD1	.	CASGQVTNTGELFF	TGTGCCAGCGGACAGGTTACGAACACCGGGGAGCTGTTTTTT
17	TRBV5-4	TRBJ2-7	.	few	CASSGREGQAAGYEQYF	TGTGCCAGCAGCGGGAGGGAGGGACAGGCTGCCGGGTACGAGCAGTACTTC
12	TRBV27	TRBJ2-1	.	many	CASRQGRNEQFF	TGTGCCAGCAGGCAGGGGAGAAATGAGCAGTTCTTC
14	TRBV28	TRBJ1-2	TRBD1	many	CASSQGQGARGYTF	TGTGCCAGCAGCCAAGGACAGGGGGCGAGGGGCTACACCTTC
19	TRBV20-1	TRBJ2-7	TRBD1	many	CSARNPGDRRNVPPYEQYF	TGCAGTGCTAGAAACCCCGGGGACAGACGAAACGTACCGCCATACGAGCAGTACTTC
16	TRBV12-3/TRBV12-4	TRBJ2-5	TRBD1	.	CASSTGQAPTGETQYF	TGTGCCAGCAGTACAGGACAGGCGCCCACGGGAGAGACCCAGTACTTC
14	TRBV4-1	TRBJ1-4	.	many	CASRGEGGGEKLFF	TGCGCCAGCAGGGGGGAGGGAGGAGGAGAAAAACTGTTTTTT
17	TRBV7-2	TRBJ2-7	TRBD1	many	CASSPQLSGQGVGEQYF	TGTGCCAGCAGCCCACAACTTTCGGGACAGGGGGTTGGCGAGCAGTACTTC
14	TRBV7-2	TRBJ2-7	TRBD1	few	CASSSTGGASEQYF	TGTGCCAGCAGCTCAACAGGGGGCGCGTCCGAGCAGTACTTC
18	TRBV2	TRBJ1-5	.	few	CASSERARGHKSNQPQHF	TGTGCCAGCAGTGAAAGAGCACGGGGACACAAAAGCAATCAGCCCCAGCATTTT
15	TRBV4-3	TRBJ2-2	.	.	CASSQGHGFTGELFF	TGCGCCAGCAGCCAAGGGCACGGGTTCACCGGGGAGCTGTTTTTT
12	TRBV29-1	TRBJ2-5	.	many	CSVHGGKETQYF	TGCAGCGTACATGGGGGTAAAGAGACCCAGTACTTC
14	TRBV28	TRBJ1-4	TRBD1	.	CASSPDRAVEKLFF	TGTGCCAGCAGTCCGGACAGGGCAGTTGAAAAACTGTTTTTT
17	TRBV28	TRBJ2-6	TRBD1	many	CASSGDRRHSGANVLTF	TGTGCCAGCAGTGGGGACAGGCGTCACTCTGGGGCCAACGTCCTGACTTTC
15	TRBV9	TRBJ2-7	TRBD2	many	CASSNPSGGAYEQYF	TGTGCCAGCAGCAACCCTAGCGGGGGGGCCTACGAGCAGTACTTC